Listed below are T cell receptor beta chains from one sample, sequenced in a study of early T cells in non-severe SARS-CoV-2 infection. TCRdb reprocessed the 5' RACE reads with MiXCR, giving one entry per CDR3 protein. The repertoire holds over 75,000 distinct CDR3 sequences, with about 13% as singletons. Sequenced: whole blood. All receptors derive from an adult who was a healthcare worker with PCR-confirmed SARS-CoV-2 infection or an uninfected control (not recorded which). Both conserved end residues are part of each CDR3. A D gene is named only where the DNA matches it firmly. Size is omitted from some rows. Given values are once, few, many or a class for expanded clones.

v_call	d_call	clone_size	j_call	cdr3_nt	cdr3_aa
TRBV28	TRBD2	many	TRBJ2-1	TGTGCCAGCAGCCTACCCCGGGACTACTACAATGAGCAGTTCTTC	CASSLPRDYYNEQFF
TRBV27	NA	many	TRBJ2-3	TGTGCCAGCAGTTTCCGGAGGGACTTACGGCGAGATACGCAGTATTTT	CASSFRRDLRRDTQYF
TRBV15	NA	NA	TRBJ1-1	TGTGCCACCAGCGGCACTACAGGTAACACTGAAGCTTTCTTT	CATSGTTGNTEAFF
TRBV28	NA	NA	TRBJ1-1	TGTGCCAGCAGTTTACCCGACAGGTGGAACACTGAAGCTTTCTTT	CASSLPDRWNTEAFF
TRBV21-1	NA	NA	TRBJ1-3	TGTGCCAGCCCCTCAGTCTCTGGAAACACCATATATTTT	CASPSVSGNTIYF
TRBV21-1	NA	many	TRBJ1-1	TGTGCCAGCAGCAAAGCGACAGGGAAGACTGAAGCTTTCTTT	CASSKATGKTEAFF
TRBV11-2	NA	few	TRBJ2-7	TGTGCCAGCAGCCAGACGGGGGAGCAGTACTTC	CASSQTGEQYF
TRBV9	TRBD2	NA	TRBJ2-1	TGTGCCAGCAGCGTAGGGGGACTAGCAAGCAATGAGCAGTTCTTC	CASSVGGLASNEQFF
TRBV7-9	TRBD2	NA	TRBJ2-2	TGTGCCACCGAGGGATGGCTAGCGGGGGCCGGGGAGCTGTTTTTT	CATEGWLAGAGELFF
TRBV18	TRBD2	few	TRBJ2-3	TGTGCCAGCTCACCACCCGGATTGAGCGGGGGGCTCAGGGGCACAGATACGCAGTATTTT	CASSPPGLSGGLRGTDTQYF
TRBV7-2	NA	NA	TRBJ1-2	TGTGCCAGCAGCTTAAGTTGGCAAACTTATGGCTACACCTTC	CASSLSWQTYGYTF
TRBV6-5	NA	NA	TRBJ1-3	TGTGCCAGCAGTTACTCACGCGAGGGGCTTTCTGGAAACACCATATATTTT	CASSYSREGLSGNTIYF
TRBV20-1	TRBD2	NA	TRBJ2-7	TGCAGTGCTAGAGCAGGAGGGACTAAGGTTCCGGAGTACTTC	CSARAGGTKVPEYF
TRBV7-6	NA	few	TRBJ2-7	TGTGCCAGCAGCTTAGGGATAGATAGCTCCTACGAGCAGTACTTC	CASSLGIDSSYEQYF
TRBV12-3/TRBV12-4	NA	few	TRBJ2-7	TGTGCCAGCAGTCAGGAGCGCCAGGCCGAGCAGTACTTC	CASSQERQAEQYF
TRBV2	NA	NA	TRBJ2-3	TGTGCCAGCAGTGAAAGGGGGGGAGATACGCAGTATTTT	CASSERGGDTQYF
TRBV6-1	NA	NA	TRBJ2-3	TGTGCCAGCAGTGGACAGTTGTTCACAGATACGCAGTATTTT	CASSGQLFTDTQYF